The following is a TCR beta chain sequence with its context. The antigen is unknown. This entry comes from a study of T cell responses to AZD1222 COVID-19 vaccine. V was shortened by 6 bases and J by 5 bases, with 20 bases between the two germline ends. Germline V lookup: CDR1 SNHLY, CDR2 FYNNEI. This CDR3 has 15 amino acids. The method was immunoSEQ multiplex PCR; TCRdb's version includes in-frame clones alone and lacks a portion of them. The top ten hold 1% to 1.5% of the sample, which has fewer than 200,000 clones, about 92% seen once. Points from the study as a whole: Spike-specific TCR breadth and depth went up after people got two AZD1222 doses. Researchers report vaccine-associated CD4 TCRs spanning spike, with dominance at 160-218 and 743-854. A mostly white British donor set with more females was recruited, and clonal diversity was possibly underestimated. It was only a handful of AZD1222 recipients who were seropositive at baseline.

The chain joins TRBV2 to TRBJ2-7, with D perhaps matching TRBD1 or TRBD2 (5 bases each). The receptor was derived from an adult in good health. The sequenced sample was peripheral blood, obtained on day 0 of AZD1222 vaccination. CDR3 region: CASSLAGPILNEQYF. CDR3 DNA: TGTGCCAGCAGCCTAGCAGGGCCGATCCTGAACGAGCAGTACTTC.